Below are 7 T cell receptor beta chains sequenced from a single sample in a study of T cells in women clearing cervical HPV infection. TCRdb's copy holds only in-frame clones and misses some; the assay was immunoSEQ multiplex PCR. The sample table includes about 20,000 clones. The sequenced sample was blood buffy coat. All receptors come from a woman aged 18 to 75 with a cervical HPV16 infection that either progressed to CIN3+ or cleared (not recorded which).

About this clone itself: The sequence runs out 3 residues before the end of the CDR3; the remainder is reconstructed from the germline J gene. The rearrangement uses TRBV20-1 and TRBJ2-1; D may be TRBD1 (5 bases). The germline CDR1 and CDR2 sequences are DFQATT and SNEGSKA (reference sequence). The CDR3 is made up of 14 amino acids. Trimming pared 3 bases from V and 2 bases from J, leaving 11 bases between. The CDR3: CSARRQSPYNEQFF. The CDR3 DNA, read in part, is TGCAGTGCTAGGCGACAGTCCCCCTACAATGAG.

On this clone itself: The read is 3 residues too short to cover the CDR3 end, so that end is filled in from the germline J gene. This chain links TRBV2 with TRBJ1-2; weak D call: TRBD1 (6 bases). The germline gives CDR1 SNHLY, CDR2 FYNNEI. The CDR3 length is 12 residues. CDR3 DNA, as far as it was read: TGTGCCAGCAGGACAGGCGTCTACGAC. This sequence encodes CASRTGVYD. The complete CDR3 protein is CASRTGVYDYTF.

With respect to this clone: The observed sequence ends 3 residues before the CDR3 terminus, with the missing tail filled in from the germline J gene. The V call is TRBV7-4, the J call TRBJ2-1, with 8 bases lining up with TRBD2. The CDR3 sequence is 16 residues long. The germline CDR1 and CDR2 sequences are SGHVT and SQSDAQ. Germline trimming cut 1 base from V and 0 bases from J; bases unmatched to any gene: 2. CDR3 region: CASSLESGSSYNEQFF. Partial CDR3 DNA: TGTGCCAGCAGCTTAGAGAGCGGGAGCTCCTACAATGAG.

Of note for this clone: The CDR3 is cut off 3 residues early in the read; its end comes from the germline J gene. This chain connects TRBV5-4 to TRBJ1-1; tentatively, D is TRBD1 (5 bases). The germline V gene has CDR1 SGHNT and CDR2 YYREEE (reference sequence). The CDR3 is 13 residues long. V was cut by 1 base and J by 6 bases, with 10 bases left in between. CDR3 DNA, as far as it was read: TGTGCCAGCAGCTTGAATGAGGGGCCTGAA. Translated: CASSLNEGPE. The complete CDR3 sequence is CASSLNEGPEAFF.

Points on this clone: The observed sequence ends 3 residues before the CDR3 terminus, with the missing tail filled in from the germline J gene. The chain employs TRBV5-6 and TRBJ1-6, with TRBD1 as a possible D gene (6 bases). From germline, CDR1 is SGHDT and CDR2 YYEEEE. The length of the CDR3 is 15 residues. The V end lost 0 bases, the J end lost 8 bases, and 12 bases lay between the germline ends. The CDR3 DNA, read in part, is TGTGCCAGCAGCTTGGATACAGGGTTGGATTCACCC. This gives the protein CASSLDTGLDSP. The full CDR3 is CASSLDTGLDSPLHF. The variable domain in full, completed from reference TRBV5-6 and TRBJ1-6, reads DAGVTQSPTHLIKTRGQQVTLRCSPKSGHDTVSWYQQALGQGPQFIFQYYEEEERQRGNFPDRFSGHQFPNYSSELNVNALLLGDSALYLCASSLDTGLDSPLHFGNGTRLTVT.

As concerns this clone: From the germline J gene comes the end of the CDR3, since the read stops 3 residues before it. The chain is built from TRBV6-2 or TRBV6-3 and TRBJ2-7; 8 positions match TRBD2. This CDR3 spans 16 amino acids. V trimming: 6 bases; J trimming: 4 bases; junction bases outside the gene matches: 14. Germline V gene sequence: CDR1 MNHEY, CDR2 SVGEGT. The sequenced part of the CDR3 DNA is TGTGCCAGCAGCTCTCCCACTAGCGGCCATAAGTACGAG. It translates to CASSSPTSGHKYE. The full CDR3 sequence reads CASSSPTSGHKYEQYF.

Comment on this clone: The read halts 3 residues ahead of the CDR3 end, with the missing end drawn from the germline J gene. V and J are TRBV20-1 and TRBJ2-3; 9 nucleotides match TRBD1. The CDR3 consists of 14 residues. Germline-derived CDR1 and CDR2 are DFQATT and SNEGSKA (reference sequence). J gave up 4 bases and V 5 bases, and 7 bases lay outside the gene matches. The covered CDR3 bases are TGCAGTGCTCCGTGGGACAGGGAGGCAGATACG. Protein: CSAPWDREADT. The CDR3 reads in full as CSAPWDREADTQYF.